The 19 T cell receptor beta chains given below trace back to one sample, sequenced in a study of a mutant IDH1 vaccine in newly diagnosed glioma. Time point indicated: week 11, during vaccination. All doses held 300 ug of mutant IDH1 20-mer peptide, with topical imiquimod. The protocol was immunoSEQ multiplex PCR, while the TCRdb copy is restricted to in-frame clones and leaves out a portion. The sample gives about 120,000 clones, around four fifths of which show up once; about 5.5% is in the top ten. Antigens of these TCRs are unknown. Material: PBMCs, obtained from a glioma patient whose treatment included an IDH1 peptide vaccine. These TCRs come from a middle-aged man with glioma.

The V gene is TRBV2, the J gene TRBJ2-2; TRBD2 might be the D (6 bases). Germline loops: CDR1 SNHLY, CDR2 FYNNEI. V gave up 5 bases and J gave up 2 bases, with 12 bases separating them. This CDR3 comprises 15 residues. The CDR3 region is CASSRAGSNTGELFF. In DNA form, the CDR3 reads TGTGCCAGCAGTCGGGCCGGGAGTAACACCGGGGAGCTGTTTTTT.

This clone was seen at least ten times. The rearrangement uses TRBV19 and TRBJ2-7; perhaps TRBD1 as D (5 bases). V lost 7 bases and J 2 bases, leaving 15 bases between the germline ends. CDR1 and CDR2 from the germline V gene are LNHDA and SQIVND (reference sequence). The CDR3 sequence is 14 residues long. This chain's CDR3 is CASTEGRAAYEQYF. The CDR3 coding sequence is TGTGCCAGTACCGAAGGCAGGGCCGCCTACGAGCAGTACTTC.

V and J are TRBV28 and TRBJ2-2, with 7 bases lining up with TRBD2. Germline V gene lookup returns CDR1 MDHEN and CDR2 SYDVKM. V lost 6 bases, J lost 9 bases, and 10 bases stayed unmatched. There are 14 residues in the CDR3. This CDR3 is CASSSTSVGRELFF. In nucleotides, the CDR3 is TGTGCCAGCAGCTCAACTAGCGTCGGCCGGGAGCTGTTTTTT.

V and J are TRBV7-9 and TRBJ1-1; no clear D. The CDR3 has 13 residues. In germline, CDR1 is SEHNR, CDR2 FQNEAQ (reference sequence). Trimming shortened V by 0 bases and J by 6 bases, and 8 bases separated the two germline ends. The CDR3 region is CASSLAQSPEAFF. In DNA form, the CDR3 reads TGTGCCAGCAGCTTAGCGCAGAGTCCTGAAGCTTTCTTT. The entire variable domain, with the rest obtained from reference TRBV7-9 and TRBJ1-1, is as follows: DTGVSQNPRHKITKRGQNVTFRCDPISEHNRLYWYRQTLGQGPEFLTYFQNEAQLEKSRLLSDRFSAERPKGSFSTLEIQRTEQGDSAMYLCASSLAQSPEAFFGQGTRLTVV.

The chain uses TRBV7-9 and TRBJ1-2, with 10 bases aligning to TRBD1. The V segment lost 6 bases and the J segment 5 bases; nucleotides outside the gene matches: 6. Germline V gives CDR1 SEHNR, CDR2 FQNEAQ (reference sequence). The CDR3 totals 14 residues. As DNA, the CDR3 is TGTGCCAGCAGTTGGACAGGGGGGACGTATGGCTACACCTTC. This sequence encodes CASSWTGGTYGYTF. Drawing the rest from reference TRBV7-9 and TRBJ1-2, the complete variable domain is DTGVSQNPRHKITKRGQNVTFRCDPISEHNRLYWYRQTLGQGPEFLTYFQNEAQLEKSRLLSDRFSAERPKGSFSTLEIQRTEQGDSAMYLCASSWTGGTYGYTFGSGTRLTVV.

The gene calls are TRBV7-8 and TRBJ2-1, with TRBD1 as a possible D gene (6 bases). V shed 5 bases and J shed 4 bases, with 18 bases lying between them. Germline V gene lookup returns CDR1 SGHVS and CDR2 FQNEAQ. This CDR3 has 16 residues. The CDR3 DNA follows: TGTGCCAGCAGCGCCCGAAGACAGGTACAGTACAATGAGCAGTTCTTC. This gives the protein CASSARRQVQYNEQFF. The variable domain in full, completed from reference TRBV7-8 and TRBJ2-1, reads GAGVSQSPRYKVAKRGQDVALRCDPISGHVSLFWYQQALGQGPEFLTYFQNEAQLDKSGLPSDRFFAERPEGSVSTLKIQRTQQEDSAVYLCASSARRQVQYNEQFFGPGTRLTVL.

In its sample, this clone was seen once. The rearrangement uses TRBV6-5 and TRBJ2-7; D may match TRBD1 or TRBD2 (5 bases each). The V gene's germline CDR1 is MNHEY and CDR2 SVGAGI. CDR3 length: 13 residues. V gave up 6 bases and J gave up 5 bases, with 14 bases separating them. The CDR3 region has the DNA TGTGCCAGCAGCCCCGGGACGATCGACGAGCAGTACTTC. This gives the protein CASSPGTIDEQYF.

The rearrangement uses TRBV12-5 and TRBJ2-3, with D tentatively TRBD2 (5 bases). Germline assignment: CDR1 LGHNT and CDR2 FRNRAP. V was cut by 6 bases and J by 2 bases, with 15 bases left in between. This CDR3 region has 15 residues. CDR3 nucleotides: TGTGCTAGTGGGGACCCCCACGGGATCACAGATACGCAGTATTTT. This encodes CASGDPHGITDTQYF.

This clone has only a few counts. V gene TRBV2 combines with J gene TRBJ1-2; D is unclear. The CDR3 loop spans 14 amino acids. Germline-derived CDR1 and CDR2 are SNHLY and FYNNEI. The V and J ends lost 0 bases and 4 bases respectively, with 9 bases between them. CDR3 nucleotides: TGTGCCAGCAGTGAAGCGAGAGGATCCTATGGCTACACCTTC. This gives the protein CASSEARGSYGYTF.

The chain is built from TRBV10-1 and TRBJ2-7; possibly TRBD1 for D (6 bases). V was pared by 5 bases and J by 2 bases, with 13 bases between. This CDR3 has 14 residues. Germline values: CDR1 WNHNN, CDR2 SYGVQD (reference sequence). The DNA of the CDR3 is TGCGCCAGCAGTAAGCAGGGGCGAACCTACGAGCAGTACTTC. As protein: CASSKQGRTYEQYF.

The chain has TRBV28 and TRBJ1-5, with D possibly matching TRBD1 (6 bases). V was trimmed by 2 bases and J by 6 bases, leaving 11 bases between them. From germline, CDR1 is MDHEN and CDR2 SYDVKM. CDR3 size: 14 residues. In nucleotides, the CDR3 is TGTGCCAGCAGTTTAAAGGCCAGGGGTCAGCCCCAGCATTTT. Translating it yields CASSLKARGQPQHF.

The genes are TRBV7-9 and TRBJ2-1; tentative D call: TRBD2 (5 bases). The length of the CDR3 is 15 residues. The ends were cut back, 4 bases at V and 5 bases at J, with 15 bases in the middle. Germline CDR1 is SEHNR and CDR2 is FQNEAQ (reference sequence). The CDR3 region has the DNA TGTGCCAGCAGCTCCTTAGCGACCTTTAACAATGAGCAGTTCTTC. It is translated as CASSSLATFNNEQFF.

The chain recombines TRBV6-5 with TRBJ2-5, with D hard to call. The CDR3 runs 15 residues. V dropped 0 bases and J dropped 5 bases, with 13 bases sitting between them. Germline-derived CDR1 and CDR2 are MNHEY and SVGAGI. CDR3 sequence reads: CASSYSMGIDETQYF. CDR3 nucleotides: TGTGCCAGCAGTTACTCGATGGGGATAGATGAGACCCAGTACTTC.

Note on this clone: At one of its ends the junction is not consistent with the germline gene, which may arise from a read error. CDR3 region: CASSLARGDTQYF. CDR3 bases: TGTGCTAGCAGCTTAGCCCGTGGAGATACGCAGTATTTT. V gene TRBV7-7 combines with J gene TRBJ2-3, with unresolved D. The CDR3 loop spans 13 amino acids. CDR1 and CDR2 from the germline V gene are SSHAT and FNYEAQ (reference sequence). Filled out from reference TRBV7-7 and TRBJ2-3, the complete variable domain reads GAGVSQSPRYKVTKRGQDVTLRCDPISSHATLYWYQQALGQGPEFLTYFNYEAQPDKSGLPSDRFSAERPEGSISTLTIQRTEQRDSAMYRCASSLARGDTQYFGPGTRLTVL.

The chain has TRBV30 and TRBJ2-7; TRBD2 agrees at 8 bases. The CDR3 length is 13 residues. Germline values: CDR1 GTSNPN, CDR2 SVGIG (reference sequence). Trimming took 1 base from V and 6 from J; bases not matched to a gene: 5. The CDR3 coding sequence is TGTGCCTGGAGTGCCCTCGGGGGGGCCGAGCAGTACTTC. It yields the protein CAWSALGGAEQYF.

This clone was seen a few times. The genes are TRBV9 and TRBJ2-4; D assignment may be TRBD1 or TRBD2 (6 bases each). Germline loops: CDR1 SGDLS, CDR2 YYNGEE. The CDR3 consists of 15 residues. The V and J ends lost 0 bases and 2 bases respectively, with 9 bases between them. CDR3: CASSVEGGPKNIQYF. The DNA for the CDR3 is TGTGCCAGCAGCGTAGAGGGGGGACCCAAAAACATTCAGTACTTC.

The rearrangement joins TRBV7-2 to TRBJ2-7, with no clear D. The V and J ends lost 1 base and 3 bases respectively, with 4 bases between them. This CDR3 region has 12 residues. Germline V gives CDR1 SGHTA, CDR2 FQGNSA. CDR3 sequence (DNA): TGTGCCAGCAGCTTAGGGTACTACGAGCAGTACTTC. Translating it yields CASSLGYYEQYF.

This sequence joins TRBV7-2 and TRBJ1-6, with D possibly matching TRBD1 (5 bases). The CDR3 runs 15 residues. V was pared by 1 base and J by 8 bases, with 12 bases between. The germline CDR1 and CDR2 sequences are SGHTA and FQGNSA. The CDR3 protein is CASSLGQGGDSPLHF. The CDR3 bases are TGTGCCAGCAGCTTAGGTCAGGGTGGTGATTCACCCCTCCACTTT.

The J gene is TRBJ1-2, the V gene TRBV29-1, with 8 bases matching TRBD1. After removal of 3 bases from V and 4 bases from J, the junction contained 4 bases not matched to a gene. The CDR3 contains 13 residues. CDR1 SQVTM and CDR2 ANQGSEA come from the germline V gene. In DNA form, the CDR3 reads TGCAGCGTTGACAGACAGGGGAGCTATGGCTACACCTTC. This sequence encodes CSVDRQGSYGYTF.